Listed below are T cell receptor beta chains from one sample, sequenced in a study of blood T cells in healthy people across ages. Each CDR3 protein is one row after TCRdb ran MiXCR on the 5' RACE reads. The sample lists about 1,600,000 distinct CDR3 sequences, approximately 38% seen once, with approximately 7.9% in the top ten. The sequencing input was blood. The receptors originated from a woman aged 18-29 years in good health. Both conserved end residues are part of each CDR3. Each record gives: CDR3 DNA, CDR3 protein, J gene, D gene, V gene, clone size. A D gene is named only where the DNA matches it firmly. The listing skips clone size in some rows; elsewhere it reads once, few, many or a size class.

TGTGCCAGCAGTTTCATCCCAAGGACGGCAGCAAGCGAGCCCCAGCATTTT	CASSFIPRTAASEPQHF	TRBJ1-5	.	TRBV28	.
TGTGCCAGCCGGGGGTCTCTAGCCAAAAACATTCAGTACTTC	CASRGSLAKNIQYF	TRBJ2-4	.	TRBV6-5	.
TGTGCCAGCAGCCAAGGGTCCGACCGGGAGACCCAGTACTTC	CASSQGSDRETQYF	TRBJ2-5	.	TRBV4-2	.
TGCAGTGCTAGGAAAACCGGGGGGCACACAGATACGCAGTATTTT	CSARKTGGHTDTQYF	TRBJ2-3	.	TRBV20-1	few
TGTGCCAGCTCACCACTAATGGAGACAGGGGGCACAGATACGCAGTATTTT	CASSPLMETGGTDTQYF	TRBJ2-3	TRBD1	TRBV18	few
TGTGCCGCAGGGGTGGAGACCCAGTTCTTC	CAAGVETQFF	TRBJ2-1	.	TRBV6-5	.
TGTGCCAGCAGGCACAGGGACCTCAGGGACACCGGGTACTTC	CASRHRDLRDTGYF	TRBJ2-5	.	TRBV6-1	.
TGCAGCCACAATGGGCGGGGAGAGCCAGATACGCAGTATTTT	CSHNGRGEPDTQYF	TRBJ2-3	.	TRBV20-1	few
TGTGCCAGCACCGACGGGGGGGGAGATACGCAGTATTTT	CASTDGGGDTQYF	TRBJ2-3	TRBD2	TRBV6-6	few
TGCAGTGCTAGGTTTAGGCCCCAGGTCGAAACCGCAACTAATGAAAAACTGTTTTTT	CSARFRPQVETATNEKLFF	TRBJ1-4	.	TRBV20-1	.
TGTGCCAGCAGCTTAGCGAGCGCAGGCTTGAACACTGAAGCTTTCTTT	CASSLASAGLNTEAFF	TRBJ1-1	.	TRBV7-6	.
TGCGCCAGCAGCCAAGTTGCAGGGGTGGGTGGGTCACCCCTCCACTTT	CASSQVAGVGGSPLHF	TRBJ1-6	.	TRBV4-1	few
TGTGCCAGCAGCGTTATTACCAGCCTGACGGGAGGGCCCACCGGGGAGCTGTTTTTT	CASSVITSLTGGPTGELFF	TRBJ2-2	TRBD2	TRBV7-2	.
TGTGCCAGCAGTTTATTAGGGTTGGGACAGGGTTTGAACACTGAAGCTTTCTTT	CASSLLGLGQGLNTEAFF	TRBJ1-1	TRBD1	TRBV27	.
TGTGCCAGCAGACAATCCCTAGCGGAAAACACAGATACGCAGTATTTT	CASRQSLAENTDTQYF	TRBJ2-3	TRBD2	TRBV6-5	.
TGTGCCAGCAGTGAGTTACAGGGCCCTGAAAGACTGTTTTTT	CASSELQGPERLFF	TRBJ1-4	.	TRBV6-1	.
TGCAGTGCCTCAATGGGGTCTAGCGGAAAAGCCCAGTACTTC	CSASMGSSGKAQYF	TRBJ2-5	TRBD2	TRBV20-1	few
TGTGCCAGCAGTTACGCCAGGGACAACTACGAGCAGTACTTC	CASSYARDNYEQYF	TRBJ2-7	.	TRBV6-5	.
TGTGCCAGCAGCTCAGCACCACAGGTCCCATCCTACGAGCAGTACTTC	CASSSAPQVPSYEQYF	TRBJ2-7	.	TRBV5-5	once
TGTGCCAGCAAAGCGCGGAACACAGATACGCAGTATTTT	CASKARNTDTQYF	TRBJ2-3	.	TRBV2	.
TGCGCCAGCAGCCAACTTTTAGGCCACGAGCAGTACTTC	CASSQLLGHEQYF	TRBJ2-7	.	TRBV4-1	.
TGTGCCAGCAGTGGTAGCGGGGGGGCCACAGAGACCCAGTACTTC	CASSGSGGATETQYF	TRBJ2-5	TRBD2	TRBV12-3/TRBV12-4	.
TGCAGTGCAGATCAGGGATTCGCCAGTAACACCGAAGCTTTCTTT	CSADQGFASNTEAFF	TRBJ1-1	.	TRBV20-1	.
TGTGCCAGCAGCGTAATAGCGGGCCCGGACTACGAGCAGTACTTC	CASSVIAGPDYEQYF	TRBJ2-7	TRBD2	TRBV9	few
TGTGCCAGCAGTTTTGTTCTGGTTGGCGGGGGCGAGCAGTTCTTC	CASSFVLVGGGEQFF	TRBJ2-1	.	TRBV27	.
TGTGCCAGCAGCCCGGGACAGGTCTACGAGCAGTACTTC	CASSPGQVYEQYF	TRBJ2-7	TRBD1	TRBV18	many
TGCAGTGCTAGAGGTCCCGGTCCAGGGTCTCAAGAGACCCAGTACTTC	CSARGPGPGSQETQYF	TRBJ2-5	.	TRBV20-1	few